A single sample is the source of the 6 T cell receptor beta chains below, sequenced in a study of T cell responses to AZD1222 COVID-19 vaccine. Profiled with immunoSEQ multiplex PCR; TCRdb holds only in-frame clones, not every one. In the table there are approximately 150,000 clones, 86% of which are singletons. Sample: peripheral blood, taken 28 days after the second AZD1222 dose. The receptors stem from an adult who received the AZD1222 COVID-19 vaccine.

The rearrangement joins TRBV15 to TRBJ1-3, with D perhaps TRBD1 (5 bases). Trimming pared 0 bases from V and 0 bases from J, leaving 9 bases between. Germline V CDR1 and CDR2: LNHNV, YYDKDF (reference sequence). The CDR3 has 16 residues. CDR3 in DNA: TGTGCCACCAGCAGAGACAGGGAGAGCTCTGGAAACACCATATATTTT. It translates to CATSRDRESSGNTIYF.

The chain recombines TRBV7-2 with TRBJ1-3, with D maybe TRBD1 (5 bases). Between the trimmed V and J ends, which lost 2 bases and 0 bases, there was a span of 8 bases. Germline V gives CDR1 SGHTA, CDR2 FQGNSA. This CDR3 is 15 amino acids long. This CDR3 reads CASSLQGFSGNTIYF. For the CDR3, the DNA is TGTGCCAGCAGCTTACAGGGTTTCTCTGGAAACACCATATATTTT.

The chain is built from TRBV2 and TRBJ2-3; TRBD2 matches at 8 bases. The trim removed 10 bases at V and 3 bases at J, leaving 12 bases unmatched. The CDR3 totals 15 residues. Germline CDR1 reads SNHLY; CDR2 reads FYNNEI. In nucleotides, the CDR3 is TGTGCCACCAGCTTGAGCGGGGGTGGTACAGATACGCAGTATTTT. Translated, it gives CATSLSGGGTDTQYF.

The rearrangement links TRBV10-2 to TRBJ2-3, with D uncertain. V shed 3 bases and J shed 3 bases, with 4 bases lying between them. Per the germline V gene, CDR1 is WSHSY and CDR2 is SAAADI. The CDR3 is made up of 12 amino acids. CDR3 residues: CASSDRTDTQYF. CDR3 nucleotides: TGCGCCAGCAGTGACCGGACAGATACGCAGTATTTT.

This chain's CDR3 is CASSPKSWLGTGELFF. The CDR3 DNA follows: TGCGCCAGCAGTCCCAAGAGCTGGCTAGGCACCGGGGAGCTGTTTTTT. V gene TRBV10-2 combines with J gene TRBJ2-2; no reliable D call. Germline loops: CDR1 WSHSY, CDR2 SAAADI. This CDR3 has 16 amino acids. V was shortened by 5 bases and J by 4 bases, with 17 bases between the two germline ends.

V gene TRBV18 combines with J gene TRBJ1-1; D is possibly TRBD1 (5 bases). V lost 4 bases and J lost 7, with 13 bases in between. The CDR3 totals 13 residues. The germline CDR1 and CDR2 sequences are KGHSH and LQKENI. As DNA, the CDR3 is TGTGCCAGCTCACAGGGGCCGGATTATGAAGCTTTCTTT. It is translated as CASSQGPDYEAFF. Full variable domain (remainder filled in from reference TRBV18 and TRBJ1-1): NAGVMQNPRHLVRRRGQEARLRCSPMKGHSHVYWYRQLPEEGLKFMVYLQKENIIDESGMPKERFSAEFPKEGPSILRIQQVVRGDSAAYFCASSQGPDYEAFFGQGTRLTVV.